The 19 T cell receptor beta chains reported below all come from one sample, sequenced in a study of blood T cell repertoires in COVID-19. Repertoires were generated with immunoSEQ multiplex PCR, while TCRdb's copy carries only in-frame clones and drops some. The sample lists almost 250,000 clones, about 84% occurring once. Material: peripheral blood. Source of these receptors: an elderly woman with COVID-19, enrolled during active disease.

This chain links TRBV9 with TRBJ1-2, with 11 bases matching TRBD1. This CDR3 region has 20 residues. Germline lookup yields CDR1 SGDLS and CDR2 YYNGEE. V was clipped by 4 bases and J by 0 bases; unmatched bases: 17. The CDR3 sequence is CASSHQPRWDRGVANYGYTF. The CDR3 coding sequence is TGTGCCAGCAGCCACCAACCCCGGTGGGACAGGGGGGTCGCTAACTATGGCTACACCTTC.

Note on this clone: Other DNA sequences in the sample encode the same CDR3. The genes are TRBV3-1 (or the pseudogene TRBV3-2) and TRBJ2-1, with a tentative D call TRBD2 (5 bases). V was pared by 1 base and J by 1 base, with 8 bases between. Germline values: CDR1 LGHDT, CDR2 YNNKEL (reference sequence). The CDR3 sequence is 15 residues long. The CDR3 DNA reads TGTGCCAGCAGCCAAGGGACTGGGTCCTACAATGAGCAGTTCTTC. This sequence encodes CASSQGTGSYNEQFF.

The chain is built from TRBV10-3 and TRBJ1-1; TRBD1 aligns across 7 bases. Germline CDR1 is ENHRY and CDR2 is SYGVKD. The CDR3 loop spans 13 amino acids. Trimming cost V 11 bases and J 3 bases; bases outside gene matches: 9. CDR3 protein: CAVCKGADTEAFF. The DNA of the CDR3 is TGTGCCGTCTGTAAGGGGGCCGACACTGAAGCTTTCTTT.

V gene TRBV20-1 combines with J gene TRBJ2-7; D is possibly TRBD2 (5 bases). Germline CDR1 DFQATT, CDR2 SNEGSKA (reference sequence). The CDR3 runs to 11 residues. With 4 bases removed from V and 3 bases from J, the gap between germline ends came to 7 bases. The CDR3 sequence: CSANRDYEQYV. CDR3 in DNA: TGCAGTGCTAACCGGGACTACGAGCAGTACGTC.

This chain connects TRBV11-2 to TRBJ2-5; a weak D match, TRBD2 (5 bases). The germline gives CDR1 SGHAT, CDR2 FQNNGV. There are 14 residues in the CDR3. The V end was cut by 5 bases, the J end by 9 bases, with 19 bases between. In DNA form, the CDR3 reads TGTGCCAGCAGCCCTGTGTGGCTAGCTGGCGCCCAGTACTTC. Its protein is CASSPVWLAGAQYF.

The gene calls are TRBV3-1 (or the pseudogene TRBV3-2) and TRBJ1-2; tentatively, D is TRBD1 (5 bases). CDR1 LGHDT and CDR2 YNNKEL come from the germline V gene (reference sequence). The CDR3 runs to 16 residues. The V and J ends lost 3 bases and 2 bases respectively, with 16 bases between them. Here the CDR3 reads CASSHFRLTENYGYTF. CDR3 coding DNA: TGTGCCAGCAGCCATTTCAGGTTGACAGAGAACTATGGCTACACCTTC.

The chain has TRBV19 and TRBJ1-2; 9 bases are shared with TRBD1. The germline V gene has CDR1 LNHDA and CDR2 SQIVND (reference sequence). The CDR3 has 13 amino acids. V shed 5 bases and J 6 bases; nucleotides not matched to a gene: 4. The CDR3 DNA reads TGTGCCAGTAGTCAAGGACAGGGGCATGGCTACACCTTC. Translating it yields CASSQGQGHGYTF. Looking up the rest from reference TRBV19 and TRBJ1-2 gives the full variable domain: DGGITQSPKYLFRKEGQNVTLSCEQNLNHDAMYWYRQDPGQGLRLIYYSQIVNDFQKGDIAEGYSVSREKKESFPLTVTSAQKNPTAFYLCASSQGQGHGYTFGSGTRLTVV.

The chain carries TRBV27 and TRBJ2-7, with TRBD1 identical over 8 bases. Germline CDR1 MNHEY, CDR2 SMNVEV (reference sequence). J gave up 0 bases and V 5 bases, and 3 bases lay outside the gene matches. The CDR3 loop spans 14 amino acids. The CDR3 DNA reads as TGTGCCAGCAGTCAGGGGGCCCTCTCCTACGAGCAGTACTTC. Amino acids: CASSQGALSYEQYF.

The chain joins TRBV9 to TRBJ2-5; 10 bases agree with TRBD1. This CDR3 spans 17 amino acids. The germline CDR1 and CDR2 sequences are SGDLS and YYNGEE. The trim removed 0 bases at V and 3 bases at J, leaving 8 bases unmatched. The CDR3 loop reads CASSVGAGQGPEETQYF. The DNA for the CDR3 is TGTGCCAGCAGCGTAGGGGCGGGACAGGGGCCTGAAGAGACCCAGTACTTC.

This clone was seen only a few times. J is TRBJ2-5 and V is TRBV19, with D maybe TRBD1 (6 bases). CDR3 length equals 12 residues. Germline CDR1 reads LNHDA; CDR2 reads SQIVND (reference sequence). Trimming cost V 5 bases and J 5 bases, with 9 bases left between them. The CDR3 here is CASSGQGETQYF. Written as DNA, the CDR3 is TGTGCCAGTAGTGGTCAGGGGGAGACCCAGTACTTC.

The gene calls are TRBV7-9 and TRBJ1-3; D unclear. CDR1 and CDR2 (germline): SEHNR, FQNEAQ (reference sequence). The CDR3 covers 16 residues. V was pared by 5 bases and J by 5 bases, with 19 bases between. CDR3 sequence: CASSASVTNTRNTIYF. CDR3 DNA sequence: TGTGCCAGCAGCGCAAGTGTTACAAATACCAGAAACACCATATATTTT.

The chain recombines TRBV12-3 or TRBV12-4 with TRBJ1-6; no firm D call. The length of the CDR3 is 13 residues. V was cut by 6 bases and J by 10 bases, with 13 bases left in between. The CDR3 DNA follows: TGTGCCAGCAGACCCGCGGGTATATCACCCCTCCACTTT. This encodes CASRPAGISPLHF.

This clone showed up just once. This chain uses TRBV18 with TRBJ1-5; no reliable D call. V lost 5 bases to trimming and J lost 0 bases, with 8 bases between them. CDR1 KGHSH and CDR2 LQKENI come from the germline V gene. The CDR3 covers 14 residues. CDR3 bases: TGTGCCAGCTCAGCAGGTTATAGCAATCAGCCCCAGCATTTT. The encoded protein is CASSAGYSNQPQHF.

The CDR3 sequence is CASSQEGGRPGQYF. The CDR3 nucleotides are TGTGCCAGCAGCCAAGAAGGCGGGCGCCCTGGGCAGTACTTC. The chain links TRBV3-1 (or the pseudogene TRBV3-2) to TRBJ2-7, with D possibly being TRBD2 (5 bases). V lost 0 bases and J lost 9, with 15 bases in between. Per germline, CDR1 LGHDT and CDR2 YNNKEL (reference sequence). The CDR3 spans 14 residues.

V gene TRBV7-2 combines with J gene TRBJ1-1, with D possibly TRBD1 on 6 matching bases. Germline CDR1 and CDR2: SGHTA and FQGNSA. The V and J ends lost 0 bases and 5 bases respectively, with 10 bases between them. The CDR3 is 14 residues long. In nucleotides, the CDR3 is TGTGCCAGCAGCTTAGCAGGGGGTGAGACTGAAGCTTTCTTT. Translating gives CASSLAGGETEAFF. Full variable domain (missing parts from reference TRBV7-2 and TRBJ1-1): GAGVSQSPSNKVTEKGKDVELRCDPISGHTALYWYRQSLGQGLEFLIYFQGNSAPDKSGLPSDRFSAERTGGSVSTLTIQRTQQEDSAVYLCASSLAGGETEAFFGQGTRLTVV.

This clone was observed once. This chain connects TRBV6-2 or TRBV6-3 to TRBJ2-7; 14 nucleotides match TRBD2. Germline CDR1 MNHEY, CDR2 SVGEGT. The trim removed 5 bases at V and 7 bases at J, leaving 10 bases unmatched. This CDR3 is built from 16 residues. For the CDR3, the DNA is TGTGCCAGCAGTAACGGACTAGCGGGGGGACCGCGGGAGCAGTACGTC. Amino acid sequence: CASSNGLAGGPREQYV.

The rearrangement links TRBV28 to TRBJ2-3; 8 nucleotides agree with TRBD2. The length of the CDR3 is 18 residues. With 8 bases clipped from V and 2 bases from J, the junction kept 18 bases outside the gene matches. Germline values: CDR1 MDHEN, CDR2 SYDVKM. CDR3 in DNA: TGTGCCAGCCCTCCCCCGGGGGGGAGCCCAACCTCCACAGATACGCAGTATTTT. This encodes CASPPPGGSPTSTDTQYF. Drawing the rest from reference TRBV28 and TRBJ2-3, the complete variable domain is DVKVTQSSRYLVKRTGEKVFLECVQDMDHENMFWYRQDPGLGLRLIYFSYDVKMKEKGDIPEGYSVSREKKERFSLILESASTNQTSMYLCASPPPGGSPTSTDTQYFGPGTRLTVL.

The chain uses TRBV30 and TRBJ2-7, with TRBD1 identical over 12 bases. There are 17 residues in the CDR3. Germline trimming cut 2 bases from V and 7 bases from J; bases unmatched to any gene: 15. CDR1 is GTSNPN and CDR2 is SVGIG in the germline V gene (reference sequence). CDR3: CAWSYRRAGTGGGEQYF. The CDR3 DNA sequence: TGTGCCTGGAGTTACCGTCGAGCCGGGACAGGGGGCGGGGAGCAGTACTTC.

The gene calls are TRBV30 and TRBJ2-2; 8 bases line up with TRBD1. This CDR3 is built from 16 residues. Per the germline V gene, CDR1 is GTSNPN and CDR2 is SVGIG (reference sequence). The J segment lost 0 bases and the V segment lost 0 bases, leaving 3 bases of the junction unmatched. CDR3 region: CAWSVWTGPNTGELFF. The CDR3 coding sequence is TGTGCCTGGAGTGTGTGGACAGGGCCGAACACCGGGGAGCTGTTTTTT.